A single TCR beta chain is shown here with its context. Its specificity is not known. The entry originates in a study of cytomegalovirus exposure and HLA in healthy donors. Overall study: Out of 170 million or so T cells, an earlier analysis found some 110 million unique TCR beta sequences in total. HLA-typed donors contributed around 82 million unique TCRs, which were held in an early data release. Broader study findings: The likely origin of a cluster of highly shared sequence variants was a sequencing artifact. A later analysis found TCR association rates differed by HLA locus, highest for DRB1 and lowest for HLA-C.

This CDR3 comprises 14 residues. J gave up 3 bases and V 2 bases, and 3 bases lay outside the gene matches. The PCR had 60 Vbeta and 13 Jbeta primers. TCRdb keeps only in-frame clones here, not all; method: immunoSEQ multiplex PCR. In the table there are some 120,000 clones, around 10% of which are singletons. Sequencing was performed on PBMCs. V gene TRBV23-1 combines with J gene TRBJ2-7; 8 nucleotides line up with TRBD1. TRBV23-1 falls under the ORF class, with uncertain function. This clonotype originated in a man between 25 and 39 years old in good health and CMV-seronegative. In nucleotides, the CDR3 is TGCGCCAGCAGTCAAATGGACAGGGACTACGAGCAGTACTTC. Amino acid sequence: CASSQMDRDYEQYF.